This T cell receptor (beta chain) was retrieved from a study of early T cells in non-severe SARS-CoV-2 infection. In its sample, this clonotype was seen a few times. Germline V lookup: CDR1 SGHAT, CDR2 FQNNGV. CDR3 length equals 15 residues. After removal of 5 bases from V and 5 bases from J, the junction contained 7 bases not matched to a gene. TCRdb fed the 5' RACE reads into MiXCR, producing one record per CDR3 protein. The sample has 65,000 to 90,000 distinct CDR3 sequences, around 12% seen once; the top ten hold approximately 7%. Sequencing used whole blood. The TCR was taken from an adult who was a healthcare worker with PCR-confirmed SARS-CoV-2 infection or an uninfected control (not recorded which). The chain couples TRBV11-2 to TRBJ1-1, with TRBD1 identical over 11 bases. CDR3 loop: CASSPSDRGHTEAFF. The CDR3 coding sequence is TGTGCCAGCAGCCCTTCGGACAGGGGGCATACTGAAGCTTTCTTT.